Listed below are T cell receptor beta chains from one sample, sequenced in a study of a mutant IDH1 vaccine in newly diagnosed glioma. For these TCRs, the target antigens are not known. Profiling relied on immunoSEQ multiplex PCR, and the TCRdb table lists in-frame clones only, not all of them. The sample holds under 95,000 clones, around nine tenths seen once. The specimen comprised PBMCs, sampled from a glioma patient whose treatment included an IDH1 peptide vaccine. All receptors derive from a woman in her 50s with glioma. Each CDR3 is given with its conserved first and last residue. Where a row states a size, it is once, few, many or the class of an expanded clone; other rows omit it.

clone size: .; V gene: TRBV5-1; J gene: TRBJ2-1; CDR3 protein: CASSLASQGAAYNEQFF
clone size: .; V gene: TRBV27; J gene: TRBJ2-1; CDR3 protein: CASSFAVSYNEQFF
clone size: .; V gene: TRBV19; J gene: TRBJ2-7; CDR3 protein: CASSIVPGLAGGGEQYF
clone size: .; V gene: TRBV11-3; J gene: TRBJ2-5; CDR3 protein: CASSRGPLETQYF
clone size: .; V gene: TRBV5-1; J gene: TRBJ2-7; CDR3 protein: CASSPYDGRGGDEQYF
clone size: .; V gene: TRBV30; J gene: TRBJ2-3; CDR3 protein: CAWGTGATDTQYF
clone size: .; V gene: TRBV19; J gene: TRBJ2-1; CDR3 protein: CASMKLGGNEQFF
clone size: .; V gene: TRBV27; J gene: .; CDR3 protein: CASTPGALNEQYF
clone size: .; V gene: TRBV5-6; J gene: TRBJ1-2; CDR3 protein: CASSLSGGAGYTF
clone size: .; V gene: TRBV29-1; J gene: TRBJ2-7; CDR3 protein: CSVENRGHEQYF
clone size: .; V gene: TRBV5-1; J gene: TRBJ2-2; CDR3 protein: CASSLDRADTGELFF
clone size: .; V gene: TRBV5-1; J gene: TRBJ1-1; CDR3 protein: CASSDWSNTEAFF
clone size: .; V gene: TRBV19; J gene: TRBJ2-5; CDR3 protein: CASSIMAGVETQYF
clone size: .; V gene: TRBV7-8; J gene: TRBJ2-4; CDR3 protein: CASSSGRLLNIQYF
clone size: once; V gene: TRBV6-6; J gene: TRBJ1-5; CDR3 protein: CASSPGGNQPQHF
clone size: .; V gene: TRBV10-2; J gene: TRBJ2-1; CDR3 protein: CASSEGQGTDEQFF
clone size: .; V gene: TRBV29-1; J gene: TRBJ2-7; CDR3 protein: CSVGRARAIYEQYF
clone size: .; V gene: TRBV6-5; J gene: TRBJ1-2; CDR3 protein: CASSYSIGEHYGYTF
clone size: .; V gene: TRBV11-2; J gene: TRBJ2-3; CDR3 protein: CASSLALGRGDTQYF
clone size: .; V gene: TRBV4-1; J gene: TRBJ1-1; CDR3 protein: CASSRKGASEAFF
clone size: .; V gene: TRBV5-5; J gene: TRBJ1-5; CDR3 protein: CASSLDAKGQPQHF
clone size: .; V gene: TRBV28; J gene: TRBJ2-7; CDR3 protein: CATTRGSYEQYF
clone size: .; V gene: TRBV5-4; J gene: TRBJ2-1; CDR3 protein: CASSPYGGLGNEQFF
clone size: .; V gene: TRBV5-5; J gene: TRBJ1-1; CDR3 protein: CASSLWGDTEAFF
clone size: .; V gene: TRBV25-1; J gene: TRBJ2-7; CDR3 protein: CASSERDSPQQYF
clone size: .; V gene: TRBV6-1; J gene: TRBJ2-5; CDR3 protein: CASAPDQETQYF
clone size: .; V gene: TRBV6-1; J gene: TRBJ2-2; CDR3 protein: CAISRDRGIGELFF
clone size: .; V gene: TRBV6-5; J gene: TRBJ1-5; CDR3 protein: CASSEVGYQPQHF
clone size: .; V gene: TRBV4-1; J gene: TRBJ2-7; CDR3 protein: CASSQGQTSGRHEQYF
clone size: .; V gene: TRBV19; J gene: TRBJ1-1; CDR3 protein: CASIPSQRHTEAFF
clone size: .; V gene: TRBV18; J gene: TRBJ1-3; CDR3 protein: CASSSGQDSSRNTIYF
clone size: few; V gene: TRBV4-2; J gene: TRBJ2-1; CDR3 protein: CASSQDTSGRSVNEQFF
clone size: .; V gene: TRBV28; J gene: TRBJ1-1; CDR3 protein: CASSLWASMNTEAFF
clone size: .; V gene: TRBV19; J gene: TRBJ2-7; CDR3 protein: CASTPGRGRYEQYF
clone size: .; V gene: TRBV10-3; J gene: TRBJ2-2; CDR3 protein: CAISRLAGDTGELFF
clone size: once; V gene: TRBV5-1; J gene: TRBJ2-7; CDR3 protein: CASSSGESSYEQYF
clone size: .; V gene: TRBV7-3; J gene: TRBJ2-1; CDR3 protein: CASSFEGGHNEQFF
clone size: .; V gene: TRBV5-4; J gene: TRBJ2-5; CDR3 protein: CASSFWGLGETQYF
clone size: .; V gene: TRBV11-2; J gene: TRBJ1-1; CDR3 protein: CASSLPGQGVKRYGTEAFF
clone size: .; V gene: TRBV7-2; J gene: TRBJ1-2; CDR3 protein: CASSSQGWYYGYTF
clone size: once; V gene: TRBV6-5; J gene: TRBJ2-7; CDR3 protein: CASSYGQLSYEQYF
clone size: .; V gene: TRBV28; J gene: TRBJ2-7; CDR3 protein: CASSLTLSSYEQYF
clone size: .; V gene: TRBV28; J gene: TRBJ2-3; CDR3 protein: CASSVGSTDTQYF
clone size: .; V gene: TRBV2; J gene: TRBJ1-1; CDR3 protein: CASTGTGGITEAFF
clone size: .; V gene: TRBV6-1; J gene: TRBJ2-5; CDR3 protein: CASRAGWETQYF
clone size: .; V gene: TRBV19; J gene: TRBJ2-5; CDR3 protein: CASSTPTSAQYF
clone size: .; V gene: TRBV15; J gene: TRBJ2-1; CDR3 protein: CATSRDPVASGRYNEQFF
clone size: .; V gene: TRBV5-5; J gene: TRBJ2-1; CDR3 protein: CASSLPGSLGRNEQFF
clone size: .; V gene: TRBV29-1; J gene: TRBJ2-1; CDR3 protein: CSVLVRAYNEQFF
clone size: .; V gene: TRBV30; J gene: .; CDR3 protein: CAWRPRGRGRRESDEQYF
clone size: .; V gene: TRBV7-9; J gene: TRBJ1-2; CDR3 protein: CASSPTMSYGYTF
clone size: .; V gene: TRBV9; J gene: TRBJ2-7; CDR3 protein: CASSPRTSGSTFAQYF
clone size: .; V gene: TRBV11-2; J gene: TRBJ2-5; CDR3 protein: CASSSAPGGETQYF
clone size: .; V gene: TRBV9; J gene: TRBJ2-6; CDR3 protein: CASSGPYRGKAGANVLTF
clone size: .; V gene: TRBV27; J gene: TRBJ1-6; CDR3 protein: CASSPRGNNSPLHF
clone size: once; V gene: TRBV28; J gene: TRBJ1-5; CDR3 protein: CASSFRVRQPQHF